The clone carrying this T cell receptor beta chain was counted at least ten times. The antigen remains unidentified. This entry is derived from a study of T cells in Graves' hyperthyroidism and ophthalmopathy. Study-wide results and limits: Blood shared most expanded thyroid clonotypes above 0.001.

Authors of the study amplified TCR beta CDR3 regions from RNA transcripts. The TCR CDR3 first-round RT-PCR relied on the HTBI primer set. MiXCR, run by TCRdb on the multiplex PCR reads, gives a single entry per CDR3 protein. The sample lists about 760,000 distinct CDR3 sequences; approximately 36% were seen once. V shed 4 bases and J 5 bases; nucleotides not matched to a gene: 9. Germline V gene sequence: CDR1 PRHDT, CDR2 FYEKMQ (reference sequence). The CDR3 consists of 15 residues. The chain links TRBV13 to TRBJ1-2, with TRBD1 matching 8 bases. The clonotype was recovered from a woman aged 40 to 50 with Graves' hyperthyroidism. Sample: blood. The CDR3 is CASSSVADRAYGYTF. DNA for the CDR3: TGTGCCAGCAGCTCCGTCGCGGACAGGGCTTATGGCTACACCTTC.